This entry lists 32 T cell receptor beta chains sequenced from one sample in a study of metastatic and nonmetastatic thyroid tumors. Thyroid surgery was performed in patients who had received no treatment beforehand. TCRdb re-called the PCR reads with MiXCR. Among roughly 20,000 clones listed, around 33% were seen once. Source material: tumor tissue. All receptors come from a female donor with papillary thyroid cancer or a benign thyroid nodule (not recorded which). Some clones in this sample may be carry-over from other donors' samples.

This rearrangement joins TRBV6-1 to TRBJ1-2, with D perhaps TRBD1 (6 bases). The CDR3 sequence is 14 residues long. The germline CDR1 and CDR2 sequences are MNHNS and SASEGT. V was shortened by 6 bases and J by 5 bases, with 16 bases between the two germline ends. The CDR3 region has the DNA TGTGCCAGCAGCCTAAGACAGGAACTTTATGGCTACACCTTC. Protein sequence: CASSLRQELYGYTF.

The V and J genes are TRBV11-2 and TRBJ2-1; TRBD1 matches at 9 bases. V shed 1 base, J shed 5 bases, and the junction held 6 bases outside the gene matches. This CDR3 spans 16 amino acids. Per the germline V gene, CDR1 is SGHAT and CDR2 is FQNNGV. DNA of the CDR3: TGTGCCAGCAGCTTAGTTGGGACAGGGAGAAACAATGAGCAGTTCTTC. Translated, it gives CASSLVGTGRNNEQFF.

This sequence joins TRBV6-1 and TRBJ2-1; D unclear. This CDR3 region has 16 residues. With 4 bases removed from V and 0 bases from J, the gap between germline ends came to 13 bases. Germline V gene data show CDR1 as MNHNS and CDR2 as SASEGT. As DNA, the CDR3 is TGTGCCAGCAGTGCCTACGGCAGGAGCTCCTACAATGAGCAGTTCTTC. Translated, it gives CASSAYGRSSYNEQFF.

V gene TRBV2 combines with J gene TRBJ2-2; a possible D gene is TRBD1 (6 bases). Germline V gene sequence: CDR1 SNHLY, CDR2 FYNNEI. The germline V and J ends were trimmed by 2 bases and 6 bases, with 7 bases remaining between them. The CDR3 is 13 residues long. The CDR3 coding sequence is TGTGCCAGCAGTGAAACAGGGTCCGGGGAGCTGTTTTTT. Amino acid sequence: CASSETGSGELFF. The whole variable domain, remainder taken from reference TRBV2 and TRBJ2-2, is EPEVTQTPSHQVTQMGQEVILRCVPISNHLYFYWYRQILGQKVEFLVSFYNNEISEKSEIFDDQFSVERPDGSNFTLKIRSTKLEDSAMYFCASSETGSGELFFGEGSRLTVL.

This rearrangement joins TRBV7-2 to TRBJ1-4; D might be TRBD1 (6 bases). This CDR3 is 16 amino acids long. Trimming removed 1 base at V and 10 bases at J, with 19 bases between. Germline CDR1 is SGHTA and CDR2 is FQGNSA. In DNA, the CDR3 is TGTGCCAGCAGCTTAGTGGGTGGGGGGCGCCCCGCAAAACTGTTTTTT. This encodes CASSLVGGGRPAKLFF.

This chain links TRBV5-1 with TRBJ1-1, with D unclear. CDR1 is SGHRS and CDR2 is YFSETQ in the germline V gene. The V end was cut by 2 bases, the J end by 1 base, with 9 bases between. This CDR3 has 14 amino acids. As DNA, the CDR3 is TGCGCCAGCAGCTTCGATAGGCAGAACACTGAAGCTTTCTTT. Translated: CASSFDRQNTEAFF.

This clone was counted between two and nine times. The rearrangement uses TRBV28 and TRBJ1-6; D is possibly TRBD1 (6 bases). Between the trimmed V and J ends, which lost 1 base and 4 bases, there was a span of 14 bases. The CDR3 loop spans 17 amino acids. Germline-derived CDR1 and CDR2 are MDHEN and SYDVKM. The CDR3 protein is CASSLLSGGQYNSPLHF. CDR3 nucleotide sequence: TGTGCCAGCAGTTTATTATCCGGGGGCCAATATAATTCACCCCTCCACTTT.

This clone was observed a few times. J is TRBJ2-3 and V is TRBV27, with 8 bases identical to TRBD1. The CDR3 contains 17 residues. After removal of 5 bases from V and 0 bases from J, the junction contained 10 bases not matched to a gene. Per germline, CDR1 MNHEY and CDR2 SMNVEV (reference sequence). CDR3 nucleotide sequence: TGTGCCAGCAGTAACCTAGGGACAGGTGAGAGCACAGATACGCAGTATTTT. It specifies CASSNLGTGESTDTQYF.

The rearrangement joins TRBV5-1 to TRBJ1-3; D not resolved. From germline, CDR1 is SGHRS and CDR2 YFSETQ. CDR3 length: 14 residues. Trimming pared 6 bases from V and 8 bases from J, leaving 18 bases between. The CDR3 coding sequence is TGCGCCAGCAAGCAGGTCTACGTTGCGGACACCATATATTTT. Its protein is CASKQVYVADTIYF.

In the case of this clone: At one end, the junction sequence differs from germline, possibly due to a read error. The chain links TRBV7-2 to TRBJ2-3; TRBD2 agrees at 10 bases. CDR3 length: 13 residues. Germline loops: CDR1 SGHTA, CDR2 FQGNSA. CDR3 DNA sequence: TGTGCCAGCAGCCTAGCGGGAGCAGATACGCAGTATTTT. As protein: CASSLAGADTQYF. Looking up the rest from reference TRBV7-2 and TRBJ2-3 gives the full variable domain: GAGVSQSPSNKVTEKGKDVELRCDPISGHTALYWYRQSLGQGLEFLIYFQGNSAPDKSGLPSDRFSAERTGGSVSTLTIQRTQQEDSAVYLCASSLAGADTQYFGPGTRLTVL.

Here the CDR3 DNA reads TGTGCCATCAGTGATAATGGAAACACCATATATTTT. Translated: CAISDNGNTIYF. V usage is TRBV10-3 and J usage is TRBJ1-3; unclear D gene. The V gene lost 3 bases and the J gene lost 3 bases, with 3 bases spanning the gap. CDR3 length equals 12 residues. Germline V gene lookup returns CDR1 ENHRY and CDR2 SYGVKD.

Note on this clone: At one end the junction does not follow the germline gene, possibly because of a read error. The V call is TRBV27, the J call TRBJ2-1; TRBD2 agrees at 14 bases. CDR1 and CDR2 from the germline V gene are MNHEY and SMNVEV (reference sequence). The CDR3 sequence is 14 residues long. This chain's CDR3 is CASSPGTSGSIPLF. DNA of the CDR3: TGTGCCAGCAGCCCCGGGACTAGCGGGAGCATACCGCTCTTC.

V is TRBV6-1 and J is TRBJ2-3; possible D gene TRBD1, 6 bases. Trimming took off 4 bases at V and 6 bases at J, with 14 bases between the two ends. The V gene's germline CDR1 is MNHNS and CDR2 SASEGT. The CDR3 consists of 14 residues. CDR3 in amino acids: CASSVKGDHDTQYF. As DNA, the CDR3 is TGTGCCAGCAGTGTAAAGGGGGATCACGATACGCAGTATTTT.

V is TRBV5-1 and J is TRBJ2-6; no clear D. The CDR3 spans 16 residues. V lost 4 bases, J lost 1 base, and 12 bases lay in between. Germline loops: CDR1 SGHRS, CDR2 YFSETQ. This CDR3 reads CASSPPWGSGANVLTF. The CDR3 region has the DNA TGCGCCAGCAGCCCCCCGTGGGGATCTGGGGCCAACGTCCTGACTTTC.

The chain has TRBV20-1 and TRBJ2-7, with 9 bases matching TRBD1. The CDR3 contains 15 residues. In germline, CDR1 is DFQATT, CDR2 SNEGSKA (reference sequence). With 0 bases clipped from V and 3 bases from J, the junction kept 6 bases outside the gene matches. This chain's CDR3 is CSARDARTGDYEQYF. In DNA form, the CDR3 reads TGCAGTGCTAGAGATGCCAGGACAGGGGACTACGAGCAGTACTTC.

Only one count was recorded for this clone. The chain uses TRBV5-1 and TRBJ2-7, with a tentative D call TRBD1 (5 bases). The ends were cut back, 5 bases at V and 3 bases at J, with 6 bases in the middle. Germline CDR1 and CDR2: SGHRS and YFSETQ. The CDR3 covers 11 residues. CDR3 in DNA: TGCGCCAGCAGGCAGGGCTACGAGCAGTACTTC. Its protein is CASRQGYEQYF.

This clone was found a few times. The rearrangement joins TRBV12-3 or TRBV12-4 to TRBJ1-1, with D tentatively TRBD1 (5 bases). Deletions cut 5 bases from V and 6 bases from J, with 13 bases between. The CDR3 is 13 residues long. The CDR3 nucleotides are TGTGCCAGCAGTACATCCGGAGGGGCTGAAGCTTTCTTT. It specifies CASSTSGGAEAFF.

In DNA form, the CDR3 reads TGTGCCAGCAGCTTGTACCCGGGGGATACGCAGTATTTT. Protein: CASSLYPGDTQYF. V usage is TRBV5-4 and J usage is TRBJ2-3; D possibly corresponds to TRBD2 (5 bases). The CDR3 is 13 residues long. V was clipped by 1 base and J by 6 bases, with 9 bases between them. Per the germline V gene, CDR1 is SGHNT and CDR2 is YYREEE (reference sequence).

CDR3 nucleotides: TGCAGTGCTCCCGGGACTAGCGGGGGGGGTAACACCGGGGAGCTGTTTTTT. Its translation: CSAPGTSGGGNTGELFF. The chain links TRBV20-1 to TRBJ2-2, with 16 bases that match TRBD2. The CDR3 runs to 17 residues. Germline loops: CDR1 DFQATT, CDR2 SNEGSKA (reference sequence). V shed 5 bases, J shed 2 bases, and the junction held 5 bases outside the gene matches.

The CDR3 coding sequence is TGTGCCAGCAGTTACGGTCTTTTCAATGAGCAGTTCTTC. Residues: CASSYGLFNEQFF. The chain is built from TRBV6-6 and TRBJ2-1; D is unclear. Germline CDR1 and CDR2: MNHNY and SVGAGI (reference sequence). The CDR3 extends over 13 amino acids. V was shortened by 2 bases and J by 6 bases, with 8 bases between the two germline ends.

This clone was seen only a few times. V is TRBV10-3 and J is TRBJ2-7; 8 bases align to TRBD2. Trimming took 3 bases from V and 7 from J; bases not matched to a gene: 11. The CDR3 contains 15 residues. The germline V gene encodes CDR1 ENHRY and CDR2 SYGVKD. Written as DNA, the CDR3 is TGTGCCATCAGTGAAGATATGGGACTAGACAGAGAGCAGTACTTC. Its translation is CAISEDMGLDREQYF.

This chain's CDR3 is CAISEADRGSSPLHF. In nucleotides, the CDR3 is TGTGCCATCAGTGAGGCGGACAGGGGTTCTTCACCCCTCCACTTT. This chain connects TRBV10-3 to TRBJ1-6, with TRBD1 matching 9 bases. CDR1 is ENHRY, CDR2 SYGVKD, per germline. This CDR3 is 15 amino acids long. The junction had 5 bases not matched to a gene; V was cut back by 2 bases and J by 9 bases.

The chain couples TRBV11-3 to TRBJ2-1; D might be TRBD2 (5 bases). The V end lost 4 bases, the J end lost 0 bases, and 19 bases lay between the germline ends. CDR1 and CDR2 (germline): SGHNT, YENEEA. The length of the CDR3 is 18 residues. The CDR3 is CASSSVRPPGSSYNEQFF. The CDR3 DNA reads as TGTGCCAGCAGCTCCGTCCGGCCACCGGGGAGCTCCTACAATGAGCAGTTCTTC.

The chain uses TRBV6-1 and TRBJ2-7; 8 bases match TRBD2. CDR3 length: 16 amino acids. After removal of 1 base from V and 0 bases from J, the junction contained 5 bases not matched to a gene. CDR1 is MNHNS and CDR2 is SASEGT in the germline V gene. The CDR3 nucleotides read TGTGCCAGCAGTGAAGGGAGCGGGAGAGGCTCCTACGAGCAGTACTTC. The encoded protein is CASSEGSGRGSYEQYF.

This clone is large (0.1 to 1%) in the sample. This chain uses TRBV27 with TRBJ2-1; D uncertain. This CDR3 contains 15 residues. The germline CDR1 and CDR2 sequences are MNHEY and SMNVEV (reference sequence). V was pared by 6 bases and J by 0 bases, with 12 bases between. CDR3 protein: CASSGSESSYNEQFF. CDR3 nucleotides: TGTGCCAGCAGCGGATCGGAGAGCTCCTACAATGAGCAGTTCTTC.

The rearrangement links TRBV11-2 to TRBJ2-7; 10 bases match TRBD2. From germline, CDR1 is SGHAT and CDR2 FQNNGV. Unmatched junction bases numbered 5, after V lost 7 bases and J lost 2 bases. There are 14 residues in the CDR3. CDR3: CASTRTSGTYEQYF. The CDR3 coding sequence is TGTGCCAGCACCAGGACTAGCGGCACCTACGAGCAGTACTTC.

The CDR3 loop is CASSFGSGGAGEQFF. CDR3 sequence (DNA): TGTGCCAGCAGCTTTGGAAGCGGGGGGGCCGGTGAGCAGTTCTTC. The chain employs TRBV11-2 and TRBJ2-1; 10 bases fit TRBD2. This CDR3 is 15 amino acids long. With V trimmed by 3 bases and J by 9 bases, 8 bases remained unmatched. The germline V gene has CDR1 SGHAT and CDR2 FQNNGV.

This sequence joins TRBV11-2 and TRBJ2-7; 10 nucleotides agree with TRBD2. Germline lookup yields CDR1 SGHAT and CDR2 FQNNGV. There are 16 residues in the CDR3. V was clipped by 6 bases and J by 0 bases; unmatched bases: 8. The CDR3 sequence: CASRYTSGANSYEQYF. CDR3 DNA: TGTGCCAGCAGATACACTAGCGGGGCGAACTCCTACGAGCAGTACTTC.

Only a few counts were recorded for this clone. The rearrangement links TRBV25-1 to TRBJ2-7; 9 positions agree with TRBD2. Germline CDR1 reads MGHDK; CDR2 reads SYGVNS. The CDR3 totals 15 residues. V lost 4 bases to trimming and J lost 1 base; unmatched junction nucleotides: 5. CDR3 amino acids: CASSGPGLASYEQYF. The CDR3 coding sequence is TGTGCCAGCAGTGGTCCGGGACTAGCTTCCTACGAGCAGTACTTC.

This CDR3 reads CASSLVGSGANVLTF. CDR3 coding DNA: TGTGCCAGCAGCTTAGTCGGCTCTGGGGCCAACGTCCTGACTTTC. This chain uses TRBV11-2 with TRBJ2-6; D is ambiguous. V was shortened by 1 base and J by 0 bases, with 4 bases between the two germline ends. CDR3 length: 15 amino acids. The germline V gene has CDR1 SGHAT and CDR2 FQNNGV.

This clone was observed a handful of times. The chain is built from TRBV6-1 and TRBJ2-3; TRBD1 matches 7 bases. V was clipped by 2 bases and J by 3 bases; unmatched bases: 11. The CDR3 spans 17 residues. CDR1 is MNHNS and CDR2 is SASEGT in the germline V gene. The CDR3 loop reads CASSENPGTVGTDTQYF. CDR3 nucleotides: TGTGCCAGCAGTGAAAACCCCGGGACAGTAGGAACAGATACGCAGTATTTT.

In its sample, this clone was seen a few times. The CDR3 coding sequence is TGTGCCAGCAGTGAAAATATGGGACAGGGATCACCCCTCCACTTT. Residues: CASSENMGQGSPLHF. This chain connects TRBV6-1 to TRBJ1-6; 9 bases map to TRBD1. J lost 10 bases, V lost 2 bases, and 6 bases had no gene match. Germline-derived CDR1 and CDR2 are MNHNS and SASEGT. This CDR3 region has 15 residues.